These T cell receptor beta chains were read from a single sample in a study of shared clonotypes between healthy human individuals. Data came from immunoSEQ multiplex PCR; TCRdb stores just in-frame clones and leaves some out. The data contain approximately 2,300,000 clones, approximately 90% of them singletons. Sequences were obtained from naive CD4+ T cells from PBMCs. The source of these receptors is a man between 18 and 35 years old in good health. Some clones in this sample may be carry-over from other donors' samples. Both conserved end residues are part of each CDR3. A D gene is named only where the DNA matches it firmly. Clone size is given for some rows only: seen once, a few or many times, or a class if the clone is expanded.

V,J,D,size,CDR3,DNA
TRBV7-2,TRBJ1-5,.,.,CASSLDGGGSNQPQHF,TGTGCCAGCAGCTTAGACGGAGGAGGAAGCAATCAGCCCCAGCATTTT
TRBV5-1,TRBJ2-3,.,.,CASSTVSTDTQYF,TGCGCCAGCAGTACGGTGAGCACAGATACGCAGTATTTT
TRBV15,TRBJ2-7,.,.,CATSRVGPGPYEQYF,TGTGCCACCAGCAGAGTGGGCCCAGGGCCCTACGAGCAGTACTTC
TRBV10-1,TRBJ2-2,.,once,CARNQRLGDTGELFF,TGCGCCAGGAATCAGCGGCTAGGGGACACCGGGGAGCTGTTTTTT
TRBV30,TRBJ2-7,.,.,CAWSAAPVLQYF,TGTGCCTGGAGTGCGGCGCCAGTCTTACAGTACTTC
TRBV5-1,TRBJ2-3,.,.,CASSPEGGGVRVADTQYF,TGCGCCAGCAGCCCTGAGGGAGGGGGCGTTCGTGTGGCAGATACGCAGTATTTT
TRBV29-1,TRBJ1-2,.,few,CSVGGFNYGYTF,TGCAGCGTTGGGGGATTTAACTATGGCTACACCTTC
TRBV15,TRBJ1-4,.,few,CATSRGEQNEKLFF,TGTGCCACCAGCAGAGGGGAGCAGAATGAAAAACTGTTTTTT
TRBV4-3,TRBJ2-2,.,.,CASSRSPWRGNAGELFF,TGCGCCAGCAGCCGTAGTCCTTGGCGGGGAAACGCCGGGGAGCTGTTTTTT
TRBV9,TRBJ2-7,TRBD2,.,CASSVGTSGATYEQYF,TGTGCCAGCAGCGTGGGGACTAGCGGGGCTACCTACGAGCAGTACTTC
TRBV6-1,TRBJ2-5,.,.,CASSINRAQETQYF,TGTGCCAGCAGCATCAACAGGGCCCAAGAGACCCAGTACTTC
TRBV4-3,TRBJ2-7,TRBD2,.,CASSQEAGYSYEQYF,TGCGCCAGCAGCCAAGAAGCGGGGTACTCGTACGAGCAGTACTTC
TRBV9,TRBJ2-1,TRBD2,once,CASSVEGLSGTSGSGNEQFF,TGTGCCAGCAGCGTCGAAGGGCTTTCAGGGACTAGCGGGAGCGGGAATGAGCAGTTCTTC
TRBV5-1,TRBJ1-5,.,.,CASSWDGMNQPQHF,TGCGCCAGCAGTTGGGACGGGATGAATCAGCCCCAGCATTTT
TRBV27,TRBJ2-1,TRBD2,.,CASSYVGRIHNEQFF,TGTGCCAGCAGTTACGTCGGGAGGATCCACAATGAGCAGTTCTTC
TRBV6-6,TRBJ1-2,.,.,CASSYSISGTNYGYTF,TGTGCCAGCAGTTACTCGATCTCAGGGACTAACTATGGCTACACCTTC
TRBV7-2,TRBJ2-5,.,once,CASSLSPTGWETQYF,TGTGCCAGCAGCTTGTCCCCTACAGGGTGGGAGACCCAGTACTTC
TRBV4-2,TRBJ2-7,TRBD2,.,CASSPSTSGGTYEQYF,TGTGCCAGCAGCCCGTCTACTAGCGGGGGTACCTACGAGCAGTACTTC
TRBV6-5,TRBJ2-2,TRBD1,.,CASRTGRRELFF,TGTGCCAGCCGGACAGGGCGACGGGAGCTGTTTTTT
TRBV10-3,TRBJ2-7,TRBD2,.,CAISTGGDEQYF,TGTGCCATCAGTACGGGGGGGGACGAGCAGTACTTC
TRBV30,TRBJ1-1,.,.,CAWAQRDTEAFF,TGTGCCTGGGCCCAAAGGGACACTGAAGCTTTCTTT
TRBV5-1,TRBJ2-1,TRBD2,.,CASSSEVAGSYNEQFF,TGCGCCAGCAGCTCCGAAGTAGCGGGCTCCTACAATGAGCAGTTCTTC
TRBV9,TRBJ2-7,.,.,CASSHLAGPYEQYF,TGTGCCAGCAGCCACCTGGCAGGGCCGTACGAGCAGTACTTC
TRBV2,TRBJ1-3,.,.,CASSDAREADTIYF,TGTGCCAGCAGCGACGCGAGGGAGGCAGACACCATATATTTT
TRBV7-2,TRBJ2-7,.,.,CASSSLRYEQYF,TGTGCCAGCAGCTCGCTCCGTTACGAGCAGTACTTC
TRBV20-1,TRBJ1-3,.,.,CSASPGNTIYF,TGCAGTGCTAGCCCTGGAAACACCATATATTTT
TRBV20-1,TRBJ1-2,.,.,CSASGGTGYTF,TGCAGTGCTAGCGGCGGGACTGGCTACACCTTC
TRBV4-3,TRBJ2-7,.,.,CASSQDWPGLRYEQYF,TGCGCCAGCAGCCAAGATTGGCCGGGGTTAAGGTACGAGCAGTACTTC
TRBV7-8,TRBJ1-1,.,once,CASSPAGASQNTEAFF,TGTGCCAGCAGCCCCGCGGGGGCCAGTCAGAACACTGAAGCTTTCTTT
TRBV19,TRBJ2-4,.,once,CASSARSEAKNIQYF,TGTGCCAGTAGTGCCCGTAGCGAGGCCAAAAACATTCAGTACTTC
TRBV18,TRBJ2-1,TRBD2,.,CASSGQRGLTYNEQFF,TGTGCCAGCTCAGGGCAGCGGGGACTTACCTACAATGAGCAGTTCTTC
TRBV6-6,TRBJ2-1,.,once,CASSYGTPGQNREKFF,TGTGCCAGCAGTTACGGGACTCCAGGGCAGAACCGGGAAAAGTTCTTC
TRBV6-6,TRBJ2-5,.,.,CASSYTKGGMETQYF,TGTGCCAGCAGTTACACAAAGGGCGGGATGGAGACCCAGTACTTC
TRBV30,TRBJ2-7,TRBD2,.,CACGGGYEQYF,TGTGCCTGCGGGGGGGGATACGAGCAGTACTTC
TRBV4-2,TRBJ2-3,.,.,CASSQGPGGGSSTDTQYF,TGTGCCAGCAGCCAAGGCCCCGGAGGAGGTTCTAGCACAGATACGCAGTATTTT
TRBV7-2,TRBJ1-2,TRBD1,.,CASSLVSGRGNGYTF,TGTGCCAGCAGCTTAGTATCGGGCAGGGGGAATGGCTACACCTTC
TRBV4-3,TRBJ2-7,.,.,CASSQVSGGSSYEQYF,TGCGCCAGCAGCCAAGTATCAGGGGGGAGCTCCTACGAGCAGTACTTC
TRBV5-1,TRBJ2-3,TRBD1,.,CASSLPTGDSTDTQYF,TGCGCCAGCAGCTTACCAACAGGGGACAGCACAGATACGCAGTATTTT
TRBV18,TRBJ2-1,TRBD2,.,CASSPAGGRYNEQFF,TGTGCCAGCTCACCAGCGGGAGGGAGGTACAATGAGCAGTTCTTC
TRBV5-4,TRBJ1-2,.,.,CASSSPADLGGYTF,TGTGCCAGCAGCTCCCCCGCCGATTTGGGGGGCTACACCTTC
TRBV5-4,TRBJ1-2,TRBD1,.,CASSFTQGTVYGYTF,TGTGCCAGCAGCTTTACTCAAGGGACAGTCTATGGCTACACCTTC
TRBV21-1,TRBJ2-2,.,.,CASSKTGLAGGDTGELFF,TGTGCCAGCAGCAAAACTGGTCTAGCGGGAGGGGACACCGGGGAGCTGTTTTTT
TRBV9,TRBJ1-1,.,.,CASSAGPENTEAFF,TGTGCCAGCAGCGCAGGGCCGGAGAACACTGAAGCTTTCTTT
TRBV5-6,TRBJ2-7,TRBD2,once,CASSSASGASYEQYF,TGTGCCAGCAGCTCGGCTAGCGGGGCCTCCTACGAGCAGTACTTC
TRBV28,TRBJ1-3,.,.,CASSFGAGNTIYF,TGTGCCAGCAGTTTCGGGGCTGGAAACACCATATATTTT
TRBV2,TRBJ2-5,TRBD2,.,CASSEQKGTRGFGTQYF,TGTGCCAGCAGTGAGCAAAAAGGGACTAGAGGTTTCGGGACCCAGTACTTC
TRBV6-6,TRBJ2-3,.,few,CASSYLAITDTQYF,TGTGCCAGCAGTTACCTCGCTATAACAGATACGCAGTATTTT
TRBV28,TRBJ2-7,TRBD2,.,CASSLQTLAGGPEQYF,TGTGCCAGCAGTTTACAAACGCTAGCGGGAGGACCCGAGCAGTACTTC
TRBV10-2,TRBJ2-2,.,once,CASRGQPNTGELFF,TGCGCCAGCAGAGGACAGCCGAACACCGGGGAGCTGTTTTTT
TRBV28,TRBJ2-7,TRBD1,once,CASSLNRGHEQYF,TGTGCCAGCAGTCTCAACAGGGGGCACGAGCAGTACTTC
TRBV18,TRBJ1-2,.,.,CASSPPEKHGYTF,TGTGCCAGCTCACCCCCCGAAAAGCATGGCTACACCTTC
TRBV11-2,TRBJ1-2,.,.,CASSAPSVVGYGYTF,TGTGCCAGCAGCGCGCCTTCAGTCGTGGGATATGGCTACACCTTC
TRBV29-1,TRBJ2-3,.,.,CSVGEPDTQYF,TGCAGCGTGGGGGAACCAGATACGCAGTATTTT
TRBV10-1,TRBJ2-3,.,.,CASSESGAAGGDTQYF,TGCGCCAGCAGTGAGTCGGGGGCGGCAGGAGGAGATACGCAGTATTTT
TRBV27,TRBJ1-5,.,.,CASSRYWGNQPQHF,TGTGCCAGCAGTAGATACTGGGGCAATCAGCCCCAGCATTTT